The present TCR beta chain was sequenced within a study of shared clonotypes between healthy human individuals. On this clone itself: Additional DNA sequences in this sample encode the identical CDR3.

In germline, CDR1 is SGHRS, CDR2 YFSETQ. The CDR3 has 15 amino acids. V dropped 0 bases and J dropped 2 bases, with 9 bases sitting between them. Assay runs were performed at deep level. Sequencing used immunoSEQ multiplex PCR; TCRdb keeps in-frame clones, though not all of them. The sample contains about 2.5 million clones, 80% to 95% of which appear only once. V gene TRBV5-1 combines with J gene TRBJ1-5; maybe TRBD1 (5 bases). The sequence was obtained from a man aged 18 to 35 in good health. Some clones in this sample may be carry-over from other donors' samples. Specimen: naive CD4+ T cells from PBMCs. Subset denoted: CD45RA+ positively selected. The CDR3 DNA reads as TGCGCCAGCAGCTTGGAAGGGGCTGGCAATCAGCCCCAGCATTTT. Protein sequence: CASSLEGAGNQPQHF.